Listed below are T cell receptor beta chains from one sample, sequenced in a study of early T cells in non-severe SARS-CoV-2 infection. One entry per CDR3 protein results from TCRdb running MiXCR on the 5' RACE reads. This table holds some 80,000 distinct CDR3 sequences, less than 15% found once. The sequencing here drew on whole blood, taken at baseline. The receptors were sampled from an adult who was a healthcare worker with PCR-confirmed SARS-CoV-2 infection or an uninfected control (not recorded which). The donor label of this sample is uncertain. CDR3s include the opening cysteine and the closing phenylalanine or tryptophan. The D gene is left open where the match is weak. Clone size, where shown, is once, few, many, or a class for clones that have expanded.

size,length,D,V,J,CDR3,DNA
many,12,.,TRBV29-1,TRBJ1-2,CSSGPETYGYTF,TGCAGCTCCGGGCCGGAGACCTATGGCTACACCTTC
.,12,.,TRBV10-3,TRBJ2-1,CAIRNTRREQFF,TGTGCCATCAGGAATACTAGGCGGGAGCAGTTCTTC
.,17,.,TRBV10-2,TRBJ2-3,CASGDYQLGYDPDTQYF,TGCGCCAGCGGCGACTATCAACTAGGATATGATCCAGATACGCAGTATTTT
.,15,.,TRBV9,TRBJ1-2,CASSARTGGLYGYTF,TGTGCCAGCAGCGCACGGACGGGCGGTCTCTATGGCTACACCTTC
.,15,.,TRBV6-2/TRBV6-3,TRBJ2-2,CASSFVPGNTGELFF,TGTGCCAGCAGTTTCGTACCCGGGAACACCGGGGAGCTGTTTTTT
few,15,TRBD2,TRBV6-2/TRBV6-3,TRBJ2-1,CASSLAGDKYNEQFF,TGTGCCAGCAGCCTAGCGGGGGATAAATACAATGAGCAGTTCTTC
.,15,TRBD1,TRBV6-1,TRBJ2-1,CASRGSGTVYNEQFF,TGTGCCAGCAGGGGGTCCGGGACAGTCTACAATGAGCAGTTCTTC
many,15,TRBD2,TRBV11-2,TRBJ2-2,CASSLGLAPTGELFF,TGTGCCAGCAGCTTGGGACTAGCCCCCACTGGGGAGCTGTTTTTT
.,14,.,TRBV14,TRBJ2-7,CASSQVGPIYEQYF,TGTGCCAGCAGCCAAGTCGGACCGATCTACGAGCAGTACTTC
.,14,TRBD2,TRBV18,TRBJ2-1,CASSPGLEYNEQFF,TGTGCCAGCTCACCAGGACTAGAGTACAATGAGCAGTTCTTC
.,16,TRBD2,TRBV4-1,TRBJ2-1,CASSQVPSGIYNEQFF,TGCGCCAGCAGCCAAGTCCCTAGCGGGATCTACAATGAGCAGTTCTTC
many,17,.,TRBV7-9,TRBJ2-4,CASSLAGTTIAKNIQYF,TGTGCCAGCAGCTTAGCAGGGACAACTATAGCCAAAAACATTCAGTACTTC
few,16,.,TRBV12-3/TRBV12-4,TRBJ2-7,CASSSRPAVSSYEQYF,TGTGCCAGCAGTTCTCGCCCAGCGGTCAGCTCCTACGAGCAGTACTTC
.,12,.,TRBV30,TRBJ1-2,CAWSAGGGGYTF,TGTGCCTGGAGTGCGGGAGGAGGTGGCTACACCTTC
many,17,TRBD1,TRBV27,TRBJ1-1,CASSNTGGVRRNTEAFF,TGTGCCAGCAGCAATACAGGGGGAGTGAGACGGAACACTGAAGCTTTCTTT
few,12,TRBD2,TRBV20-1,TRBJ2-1,CSERGDYNEQFF,TGCAGTGAGCGGGGTGACTACAATGAGCAGTTCTTC
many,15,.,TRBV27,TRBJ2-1,CASSWGGGHYNEQFF,TGTGCCAGCAGCTGGGGCGGGGGACACTACAATGAGCAGTTCTTC